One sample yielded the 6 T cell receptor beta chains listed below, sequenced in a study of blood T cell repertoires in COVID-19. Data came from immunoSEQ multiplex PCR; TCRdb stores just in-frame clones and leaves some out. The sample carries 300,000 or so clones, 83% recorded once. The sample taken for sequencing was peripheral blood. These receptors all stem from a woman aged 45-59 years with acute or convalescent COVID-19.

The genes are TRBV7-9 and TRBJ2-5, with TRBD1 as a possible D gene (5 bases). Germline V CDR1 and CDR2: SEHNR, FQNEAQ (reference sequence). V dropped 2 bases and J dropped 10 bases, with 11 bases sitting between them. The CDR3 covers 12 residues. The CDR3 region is CASSLPGKDQYF. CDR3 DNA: TGTGCCAGCAGCTTACCAGGGAAGGACCAGTACTTC.

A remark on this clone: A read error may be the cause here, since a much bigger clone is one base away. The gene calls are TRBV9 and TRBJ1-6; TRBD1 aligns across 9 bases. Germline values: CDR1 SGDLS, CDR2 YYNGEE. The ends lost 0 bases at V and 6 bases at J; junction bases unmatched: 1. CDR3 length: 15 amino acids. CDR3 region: CASSVDRGRNSPLHF. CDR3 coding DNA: TGTGCCAGCAGCGTAGACAGGGGGCGTAATTCACCCCTCCACTTT. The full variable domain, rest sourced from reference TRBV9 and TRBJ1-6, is DSGVTQTPKHLITATGQRVTLRCSPRSGDLSVYWYQQSLDQGLQFLIQYYNGEERAKGNILERFSAQQFPDLHSELNLSSLELGDSALYFCASSVDRGRNSPLHFGNGTRLTVT.

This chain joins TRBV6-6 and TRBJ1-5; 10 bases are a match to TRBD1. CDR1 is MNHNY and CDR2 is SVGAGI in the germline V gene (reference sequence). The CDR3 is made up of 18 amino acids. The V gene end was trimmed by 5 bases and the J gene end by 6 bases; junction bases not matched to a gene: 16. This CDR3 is CASSRDRGPFEYPQPQHF. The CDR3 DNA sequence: TGTGCCAGCAGTCGGGACAGGGGTCCTTTTGAGTATCCTCAGCCCCAGCATTTT.

The CDR3 nucleotides are TGTGCCAGCAGCTTAGAGGCGGCGGGCAGCCTGAGCTCTGGGGCCAACGTCCTGACTTTC. It is translated as CASSLEAAGSLSSGANVLTF. The gene calls are TRBV11-3 and TRBJ2-6; D perhaps matches TRBD2 (5 bases). V was cut by 0 bases and J by 0 bases, with 18 bases left in between. The CDR3 is 20 amino acids. The germline CDR1 and CDR2 sequences are SGHNT and YENEEA.

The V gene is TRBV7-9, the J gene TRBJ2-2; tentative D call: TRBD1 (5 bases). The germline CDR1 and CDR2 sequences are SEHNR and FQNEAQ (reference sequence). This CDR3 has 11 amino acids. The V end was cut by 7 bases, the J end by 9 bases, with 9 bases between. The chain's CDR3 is CASTPGRELFF. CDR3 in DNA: TGTGCCAGCACCCCAGGGCGGGAGCTGTTTTTT. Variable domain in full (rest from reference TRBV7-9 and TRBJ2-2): DTGVSQNPRHKITKRGQNVTFRCDPISEHNRLYWYRQTLGQGPEFLTYFQNEAQLEKSRLLSDRFSAERPKGSFSTLEIQRTEQGDSAMYLCASTPGRELFFGEGSRLTVL.

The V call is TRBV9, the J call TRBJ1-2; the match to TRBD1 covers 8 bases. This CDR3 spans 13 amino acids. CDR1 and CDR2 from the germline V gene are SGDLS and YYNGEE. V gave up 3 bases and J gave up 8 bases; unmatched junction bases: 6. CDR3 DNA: TGTGCCAGCAGCGCGACAGGGGTTAACGGCTACACCTTC. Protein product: CASSATGVNGYTF.